This T cell receptor beta chain was sequenced during a study of T cell changes during pregnancy in multiple sclerosis. Clones were read by immunoSEQ multiplex PCR, and TCRdb kept only the in-frame ones, dropping some. The data contain some 25,000 clones, about 88% of them singletons. The germline V gene encodes CDR1 SGHTA and CDR2 FQGNSA. The CDR3 runs to 11 residues. The germline V and J ends were trimmed by 8 bases and 4 bases, with 8 bases remaining between them. The chain recombines TRBV7-2 with TRBJ1-1; maybe TRBD1 (5 bases). Sequenced material: CD4+ T cells from peripheral blood mononuclear cells, taken in the second trimester of pregnancy. The sequence was obtained from a female donor in good health, enrolled as a control in a pregnancy study. The DNA of the CDR3 is TGTGCCAGCCGGGGGGTCACTGAAGCTTTCTTT. Amino acid sequence: CASRGVTEAFF.